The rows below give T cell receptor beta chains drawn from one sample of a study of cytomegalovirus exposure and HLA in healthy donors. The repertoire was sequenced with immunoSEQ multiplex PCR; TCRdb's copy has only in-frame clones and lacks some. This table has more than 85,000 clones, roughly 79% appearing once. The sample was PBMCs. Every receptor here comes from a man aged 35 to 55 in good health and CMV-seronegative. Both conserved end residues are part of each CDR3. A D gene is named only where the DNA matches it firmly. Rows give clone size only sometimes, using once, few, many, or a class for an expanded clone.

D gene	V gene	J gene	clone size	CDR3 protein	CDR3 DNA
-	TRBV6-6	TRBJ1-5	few	CASRERQSNQPQHF	TGTGCCAGCAGGGAACGACAGTCCAATCAGCCCCAGCATTTT
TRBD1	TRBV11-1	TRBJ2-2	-	CASSEDRVWGTGELFF	TGTGCCAGCAGCGAAGACAGGGTTTGGGGTACCGGGGAGCTGTTTTTT
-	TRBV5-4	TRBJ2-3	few	CASSFPGRPDTQYF	TGTGCCAGCAGCTTCCCGGGGAGGCCAGATACGCAGTATTTT
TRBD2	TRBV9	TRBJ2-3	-	CASSVVRAGTDTQYF	TGTGCCAGCAGCGTAGTGCGAGCGGGGACAGATACGCAGTATTTT
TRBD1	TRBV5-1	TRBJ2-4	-	CASSRGQEKNIQYF	TGCGCCAGCAGCAGAGGACAGGAAAAAAACATTCAGTACTTC
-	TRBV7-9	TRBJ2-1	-	CASSGQPSLLSNEQFF	TGTGCCAGCAGCGGACAGCCCTCCCTTCTCAGTAATGAGCAGTTCTTC
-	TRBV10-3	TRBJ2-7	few	CASSLESSYEQYF	TGTGCCTCCTCGCTGGAGAGCTCCTACGAGCAGTACTTC
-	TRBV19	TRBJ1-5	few	CASSIPQGKQPQHF	TGTGCCAGTAGTATTCCACAGGGAAAGCAGCCCCAGCATTTT
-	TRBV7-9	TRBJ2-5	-	CASSLFVLPTQETQYF	TGTGCCAGCAGCTTATTCGTCCTACCGACACAAGAGACCCAGTACTTC
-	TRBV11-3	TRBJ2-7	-	CASSLPGTRYEQYF	TGTGCCAGCAGCTTACCCGGGACACGGTACGAGCAGTACTTC
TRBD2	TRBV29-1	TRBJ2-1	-	CSVVWGGGAVDEQFF	TGCAGCGTTGTTTGGGGCGGGGGGGCCGTCGATGAGCAGTTCTTC
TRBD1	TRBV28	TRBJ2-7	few	CASSLKDRAGEQYF	TGTGCCAGCAGTTTAAAAGACAGGGCAGGAGAGCAGTACTTC
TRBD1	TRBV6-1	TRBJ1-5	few	CASSGDREGQPQHF	TGTGCCAGTTCTGGGGACAGGGAGGGGCAGCCCCAGCATTTT
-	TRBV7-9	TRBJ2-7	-	CASSLVGSSAYEQYF	TGTGCCAGCAGCTTAGTAGGCTCTAGCGCCTACGAGCAGTACTTC
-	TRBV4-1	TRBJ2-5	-	CASSQLGLIQETQYF	TGCGCCAGCAGCCAACTGGGACTGATACAAGAGACCCAGTACTTC
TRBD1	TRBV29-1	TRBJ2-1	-	CSVGIGQGRMNEQFF	TGCAGCGTTGGGATCGGACAGGGGCGCATGAATGAGCAGTTCTTC
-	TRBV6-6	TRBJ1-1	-	CASRTGHLKRDTEAFF	TGTGCCAGCAGAACAGGACACCTCAAACGGGACACTGAAGCTTTCTTT
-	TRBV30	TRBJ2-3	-	CAWSVPVGSTDTQYF	TGTGCCTGGAGTGTCCCCGTGGGCAGCACAGATACGCAGTATTTT
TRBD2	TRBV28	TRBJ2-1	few	CASSLLGLRDKTRGEQFF	TGTGCCAGCAGTTTATTGGGACTAAGGGATAAGACACGGGGTGAGCAGTTCTTC
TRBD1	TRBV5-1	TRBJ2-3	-	CASSLITRGRSDTQYF	TGCGCCAGCAGCTTGATCACTAGGGGGCGTTCAGATACGCAGTATTTT
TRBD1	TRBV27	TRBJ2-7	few	CASSFRAGGPYEQYF	TGTGCCAGCAGTTTCCGGGCAGGGGGCCCCTACGAGCAGTACTTC
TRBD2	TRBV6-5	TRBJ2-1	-	CASSPGLAGGFAEFF	TGTGCCAGCAGCCCTGGACTAGCGGGAGGGTTCGCGGAGTTCTTC
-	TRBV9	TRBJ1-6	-	CASSEETGSYNSPLHF	TGTGCCAGCAGCGAGGAGACAGGTTCCTATAATTCACCCCTCCACTTT
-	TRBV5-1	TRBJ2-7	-	CASSLVPEDYEQYF	TGCGCCAGCAGCTTGGTTCCAGAAGACTACGAGCAGTACTTC
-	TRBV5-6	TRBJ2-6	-	CASSLGSLSSGANVLTF	TGTGCCAGCAGCTTGGGTAGCCTGAGCTCTGGGGCCAACGTCCTGACTTTC
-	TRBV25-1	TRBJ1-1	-	CASSFLTGHEAFF	TGTGCCAGCAGTTTCTTGACAGGCCATGAAGCTTTCTTT
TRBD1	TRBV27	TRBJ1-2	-	CASSQTGTGYGYTF	TGTGCCAGCAGTCAGACAGGGACGGGGTATGGCTACACCTTC
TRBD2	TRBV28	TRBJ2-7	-	CASSLTGGAFNEQYF	TGTGCCAGCAGTTTAACGGGAGGGGCGTTTAACGAGCAGTACTTC
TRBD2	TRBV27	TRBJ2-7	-	CASRSLAGDYEQYF	TGTGCCAGCCGAAGTCTAGCGGGGGATTACGAGCAGTACTTC
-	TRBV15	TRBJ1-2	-	CATSRDIAGGGYTF	TGTGCCACCAGCAGAGACATTGCGGGCGGGGGCTACACCTTC
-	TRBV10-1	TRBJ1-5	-	CASSRQINQPQHF	TGCGCCAGCAGCCGACAAATCAATCAGCCCCAGCATTTT
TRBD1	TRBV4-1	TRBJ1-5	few	CASSPWTGSNQPQHF	TGCGCCAGCAGCCCCTGGACAGGTAGCAATCAGCCCCAGCATTTT
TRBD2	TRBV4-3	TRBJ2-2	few	CASSQGEGRKLFF	TGCGCCAGCAGCCAAGGGGAGGGCAGGAAGCTGTTTTTT
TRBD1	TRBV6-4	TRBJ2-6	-	CASSPSTGAGRANVLTF	TGTGCCAGCAGTCCTAGTACAGGGGCGGGTCGGGCCAACGTCCTGACTTTC
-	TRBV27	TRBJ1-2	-	CASSPRQVGYGYTF	TGTGCCAGCAGTCCGCGACAGGTTGGCTATGGCTACACCTTC